This T cell receptor (beta chain) came from a study of blood T cell repertoires in COVID-19. Study information: Sample material is recorded as cDNA or gDNA derived from T cells, B-cell-depleted T cells, or PBMCs.

CDR1 and CDR2 (germline): SGHTA, FQGTGA. CDR3 length equals 14 residues. Trimming pared 0 bases from V and 9 bases from J, leaving 12 bases between. The Seattle patients, enrolled during active infection, were followed longitudinally. As originally analysed: Reference gene primer amplification yielded estimated nucleated cell counts. Here immunoSEQ multiplex PCR was the method, and the copy in TCRdb shows in-frame clones only, minus some. That table is the source of V, J and clone size, and D and trimming were worked out from the DNA. The sample yields under 150,000 clones, approximately 85% seen once.

The chain recombines TRBV7-3 with TRBJ2-1; no reliable D call. The TCR originated in a woman aged 60-75 years with COVID-19, enrolled during active disease. Sample: peripheral blood. CDR3 DNA sequence: TGTGCCAGCAGCTTAACGGTCCTAGTAGGTGAGCAGTTCTTC. It translates to CASSLTVLVGEQFF.